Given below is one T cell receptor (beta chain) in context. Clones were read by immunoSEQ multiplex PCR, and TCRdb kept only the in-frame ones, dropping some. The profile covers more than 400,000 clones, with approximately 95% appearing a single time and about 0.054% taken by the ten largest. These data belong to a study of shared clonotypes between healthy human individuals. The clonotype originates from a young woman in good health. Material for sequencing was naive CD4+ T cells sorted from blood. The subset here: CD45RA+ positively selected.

The CDR3 region is CSVDRLAGGRAYEQYF. In DNA, the CDR3 is TGCAGCGTAGATAGACTAGCGGGAGGGCGGGCCTACGAGCAGTACTTC. The chain links TRBV29-1 to TRBJ2-7; 14 nucleotides match TRBD2. V trimming: 6 bases; J trimming: 2 bases; junction bases outside the gene matches: 9. The CDR3 has 16 amino acids. The germline V gene encodes CDR1 SQVTM and CDR2 ANQGSEA.